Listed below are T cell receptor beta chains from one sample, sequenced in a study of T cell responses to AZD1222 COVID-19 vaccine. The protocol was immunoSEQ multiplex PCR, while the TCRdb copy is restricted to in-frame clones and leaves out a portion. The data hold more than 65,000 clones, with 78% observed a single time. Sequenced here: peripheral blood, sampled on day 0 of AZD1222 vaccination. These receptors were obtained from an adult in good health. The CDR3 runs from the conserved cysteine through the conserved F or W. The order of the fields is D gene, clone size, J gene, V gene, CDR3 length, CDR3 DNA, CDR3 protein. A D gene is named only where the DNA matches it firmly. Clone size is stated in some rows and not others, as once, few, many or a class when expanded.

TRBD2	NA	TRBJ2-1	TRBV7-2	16	TGTGCCAGCAGTCGTACCGGGACTAGCTTTAACAATGAGCAGTTCTTC	CASSRTGTSFNNEQFF
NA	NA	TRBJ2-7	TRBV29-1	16	TGCAGCGTTCGAATCTGGAAGGCAGGGAAGGCCTACGAGCAGTACTTC	CSVRIWKAGKAYEQYF
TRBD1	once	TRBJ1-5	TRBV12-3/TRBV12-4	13	TGTGCCAGCAGTCGACAGGGAGGACAGCCCCAGCATTTT	CASSRQGGQPQHF
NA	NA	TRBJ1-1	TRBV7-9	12	TGTGCCAGCAGCTGGGCAGGCACTGAAGCTTTCTTT	CASSWAGTEAFF
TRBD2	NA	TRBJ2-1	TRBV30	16	TGTGCCTGGAGTGTTGGGACTAGCGGGATTTACAATGAGCAGTTCTTC	CAWSVGTSGIYNEQFF
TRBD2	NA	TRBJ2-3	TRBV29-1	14	TGCAGCATTGGGACTAGCGGGACCACAGATACGCAGTATTTT	CSIGTSGTTDTQYF
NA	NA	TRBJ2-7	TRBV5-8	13	TGTGCCAGCAGCTTGCCGGGGACCTACGAGCAGTACTTC	CASSLPGTYEQYF
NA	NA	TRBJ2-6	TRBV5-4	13	TGTGCCAGCGGGGCGGCTGGGGCCAACGTCCTGACTTTC	CASGAAGANVLTF
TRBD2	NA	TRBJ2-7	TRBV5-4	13	TGTGCCAGCAGACTAGCGGGAGGGCACGAGCAGTACTTC	CASRLAGGHEQYF
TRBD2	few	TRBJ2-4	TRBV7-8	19	TGTGCCAGCAGCGATAGCCTTGGCGGGAGTACGGTAGCCAAAAACATTCAGTACTTC	CASSDSLGGSTVAKNIQYF
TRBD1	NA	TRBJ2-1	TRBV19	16	TGTGCCAGTAGTATCGGGGGGACAGGGTCCTACAATGAGCAGTTCTTC	CASSIGGTGSYNEQFF
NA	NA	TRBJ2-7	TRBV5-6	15	TGTGCCAGCAGCTTCCTGGGGGACACGACCTACGAGCAGTACTTC	CASSFLGDTTYEQYF
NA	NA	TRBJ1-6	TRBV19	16	TGTGCCAGTAGTCGAGACGCCGGAGCTTATAATTCACCCCTCCACTTT	CASSRDAGAYNSPLHF